This T cell receptor (beta chain) is from a study of CXCR4 blockade with PD-1 therapy in pancreatic cancer. At the level of the study: For 2-6 days, slices received around 20 ug/mL IgG, around 20 ug/mL anti-PD-1, or anti-PD-1 plus 100 ug/mL AMD3100.

Assay: immunoSEQ multiplex PCR; the TCRdb copy retains only in-frame clones and omits some. The table lists around 18 clones. The treatment: anti-PD-1 around 20 ug/mL plus CXCR4 inhibitor AMD3100 around 100 ug/mL. Tumor slices 250 um thick from roughly 6mm punch biopsies were cultured without added immune-activating factors or cytokines. Comments on this clone: Its antigen is unknown.

Germline V gives CDR1 SGHVT, CDR2 SQSDAQ. The CDR3 loop spans 14 amino acids. Trimming pared 1 base from V and 4 bases from J, leaving 5 bases between. Sequenced input: cultured tumor tissue. This clonotype originated in a human donor with pancreatic ductal adenocarcinoma. The V and J genes are TRBV7-4 and TRBJ1-6; D is unclear. The CDR3 DNA follows: TGTGCCAGCAGCTTAGACGGATATAATTCACCCCTCCACTTT. As protein: CASSLDGYNSPLHF.